This passage covers 13 T cell receptor beta chains from one sample sequenced in a study of cytomegalovirus exposure and HLA in healthy donors. The PCR contained 60 Vbeta and 13 Jbeta primers. Libraries were prepared by immunoSEQ multiplex PCR; TCRdb keeps only in-frame clonotypes and omits some of them. Of approximately 150,000 clones detected, under 80% appear once; the ten largest clones hold about 4.5%. The sample comprised PBMCs. The receptors derive from a man aged 35 to 55 in good health and CMV-seronegative.

J is TRBJ2-1 and V is TRBV9; D is perhaps TRBD2 (6 bases). Trimming stripped 7 bases from V and 0 bases from J, with 8 bases between. Germline V gives CDR1 SGDLS, CDR2 YYNGEE. The CDR3 length is 13 residues. This chain's CDR3 is CASGGSSYNEQFF. DNA of the CDR3: TGTGCCAGCGGGGGGAGCTCCTACAATGAGCAGTTCTTC.

This clone was seen a few times. The chain recombines TRBV19 with TRBJ2-7; possibly TRBD2 for D (6 bases). This CDR3 comprises 17 residues. In germline, CDR1 is LNHDA, CDR2 SQIVND (reference sequence). V dropped 3 bases and J dropped 3 bases, with 21 bases sitting between them. The CDR3: CASSMFSARDFLYEQYF. CDR3 DNA sequence: TGTGCCAGTAGTATGTTCAGCGCCCGGGACTTCCTCTACGAGCAGTACTTC.

J is TRBJ2-3 and V is TRBV2; tentatively, D is TRBD2 (5 bases). Germline CDR1 reads SNHLY; CDR2 reads FYNNEI. This CDR3 region has 14 residues. The V gene lost 8 bases and the J gene lost 2 bases, with 14 bases spanning the gap. CDR3: CASAQSGDTDTQYF. The DNA for the CDR3 is TGTGCCAGCGCGCAATCCGGGGACACAGATACGCAGTATTTT.

The J gene is TRBJ2-4, the V gene TRBV28; possible D gene TRBD2, 5 bases. Germline V gene data show CDR1 as MDHEN and CDR2 as SYDVKM. This CDR3 has 18 residues. Trimming left V 6 bases short and J 1 base short, with 22 bases between. The CDR3 coding sequence is TGTGCCAGCAGCCTACCCGGGAAGGATGTCGCTGCCAAAAACATTCAGTACTTC. It yields the protein CASSLPGKDVAAKNIQYF.

The chain joins TRBV7-9 to TRBJ2-3, with a possible D match to TRBD1 (6 bases). Germline V gene data show CDR1 as SEHNR and CDR2 as FQNEAQ (reference sequence). This CDR3 comprises 16 residues. V lost 4 bases and J 1 base, leaving 15 bases between the germline ends. The CDR3, as DNA: TGTGCCAGCAGCTCGGTTCTGGACAGCCGCACAGATACGCAGTATTTT. It specifies CASSSVLDSRTDTQYF.

This clone was counted between two and nine times. The genes are TRBV19 and TRBJ1-1, with TRBD1 as a possible D gene (6 bases). Trimming took 6 bases from V and 1 from J, leaving 9 bases between them. CDR1 LNHDA and CDR2 SQIVND come from the germline V gene (reference sequence). The CDR3 sequence is 13 residues long. Written as DNA, the CDR3 is TGTGCCAGTAGCCTACAGGGGAACACTGAAGCTTTCTTT. It specifies CASSLQGNTEAFF.

The J gene is TRBJ2-7, the V gene TRBV10-3; TRBD1 matches at 8 bases. The CDR3 length is 13 residues. Germline loops: CDR1 ENHRY, CDR2 SYGVKD. The junction had 4 bases not matched to a gene; V was cut back by 6 bases and J by 3 bases. CDR3 sequence (DNA): TGTGCCATCAGGCCGGGACAGGACTACGAGCAGTACTTC. Its translation: CAIRPGQDYEQYF.

The CDR3 sequence is CASGRRVNTEAFF. DNA for the CDR3: TGTGCCAGCGGGAGGCGGGTGAACACTGAAGCTTTCTTT. V gene TRBV6-5 combines with J gene TRBJ1-1; the D is unclear. The CDR3 consists of 13 residues. Germline lookup yields CDR1 MNHEY and CDR2 SVGAGI. V was shortened by 8 bases and J by 0 bases, with 10 bases between the two germline ends.

The J gene is TRBJ1-2, the V gene TRBV6-5, with 8 bases fitting TRBD1. The CDR3 loop spans 14 amino acids. V was clipped by 7 bases and J by 6 bases; unmatched bases: 10. Germline-derived CDR1 and CDR2 are MNHEY and SVGAGI. CDR3 sequence (DNA): TGTGCCAGCAAAAACAGGTTGACAGGGGATGGCTACACCTTC. It encodes CASKNRLTGDGYTF.

The rearrangement uses TRBV9 and TRBJ1-1, with a weak D call TRBD1 (6 bases). V was trimmed by 6 bases and J by 0 bases, leaving 12 bases between them. The germline CDR1 and CDR2 sequences are SGDLS and YYNGEE. The CDR3 has 14 amino acids. CDR3 residues: CASTRGGLNTEAFF. CDR3 DNA sequence: TGTGCCAGCACCCGAGGGGGACTGAACACTGAAGCTTTCTTT.

There are a few counts of this clone. This sequence joins TRBV18 and TRBJ2-7; D gene ambiguous. The CDR3 is made up of 12 amino acids. Looked up from germline, CDR1 is KGHSH and CDR2 is LQKENI. V was shortened by 2 bases and J by 4 bases, with 6 bases between the two germline ends. CDR3 sequence: CASSPSPYEQYF. CDR3 DNA sequence: TGTGCCAGCTCACCATCCCCATACGAGCAGTACTTC.

J is TRBJ2-5 and V is TRBV19; TRBD2 agrees at 13 bases. J gave up 5 bases and V 5 bases, and 8 bases lay outside the gene matches. The CDR3 is 16 residues long. Germline CDR1 and CDR2: LNHDA and SQIVND (reference sequence). CDR3 DNA: TGTGCCAGTAGTTTTACTAGCGGGGGGGCCGAGGAGACCCAGTACTTC. Protein: CASSFTSGGAEETQYF.

This clone was picked up a small number of times. The rearrangement joins TRBV20-1 to TRBJ1-1, with a tentative D call TRBD1 (5 bases). Trimming shortened V by 6 bases and J by 2 bases, and 7 bases separated the two germline ends. This CDR3 spans 11 amino acids. Germline lookup yields CDR1 DFQATT and CDR2 SNEGSKA (reference sequence). The CDR3 sequence: CSAGANTEAFF. CDR3 sequence (DNA): TGCAGTGCAGGGGCCAACACTGAAGCTTTCTTT.